This T cell receptor (beta chain) originates from a study of blood T cell repertoires in COVID-19. The data were produced by immunoSEQ multiplex PCR, yet TCRdb's version contains in-frame clones alone and is incomplete. This table has 300,000 or so clones, roughly nine tenths appearing once. The V gene end was trimmed by 0 bases and the J gene end by 8 bases; junction bases not matched to a gene: 6. Germline-derived CDR1 and CDR2 are LGHNA and YNFKEQ. The CDR3 spans 15 residues. The source is a woman younger than 45 who had recovered from COVID-19. The chain has TRBV4-2 and TRBJ1-2; 10 nucleotides match TRBD1. Sequencing was carried out using PBMCs or T cells enriched from blood (not recorded which). In DNA form, the CDR3 reads TGTGCCAGCAGCCAAGAGGGGACAGGGGCGGACGGCTACACCTTC. Its translation: CASSQEGTGADGYTF.